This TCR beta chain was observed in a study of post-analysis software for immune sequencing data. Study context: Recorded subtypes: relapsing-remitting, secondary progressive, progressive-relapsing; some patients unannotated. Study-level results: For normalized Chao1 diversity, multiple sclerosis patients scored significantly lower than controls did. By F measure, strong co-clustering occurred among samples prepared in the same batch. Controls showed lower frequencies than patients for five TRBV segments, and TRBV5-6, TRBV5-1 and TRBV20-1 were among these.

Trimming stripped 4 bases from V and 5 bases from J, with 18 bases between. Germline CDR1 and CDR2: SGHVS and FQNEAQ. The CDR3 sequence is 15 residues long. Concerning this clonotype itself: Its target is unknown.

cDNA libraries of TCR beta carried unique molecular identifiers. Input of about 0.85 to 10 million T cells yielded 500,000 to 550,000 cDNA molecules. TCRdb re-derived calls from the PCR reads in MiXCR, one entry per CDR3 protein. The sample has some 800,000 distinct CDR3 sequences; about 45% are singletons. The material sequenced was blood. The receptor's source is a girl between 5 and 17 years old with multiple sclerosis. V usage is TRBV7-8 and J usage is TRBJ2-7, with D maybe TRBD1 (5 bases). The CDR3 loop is CASSSLPGRRDEQYF. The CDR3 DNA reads TGTGCCAGCAGCTCCCTTCCTGGGCGCAGGGACGAGCAGTACTTC.